Below, 30 T cell receptor beta chains from the same sample are listed, as sequenced in a study of T-cell memory formation after mild COVID-19. TCRdb itself ran the 5' RACE reads through MiXCR, one entry per CDR3 protein. The sample lists 140,000 or so distinct CDR3 sequences; roughly 13% were seen once. What was sequenced was PBMCs or a T cell subset sorted from them (not recorded which). The source of these receptors is an adult woman who had mild COVID-19 (a few samples of this study predate the infection). Cell type and time point are not known.

The chain joins TRBV7-6 to TRBJ2-1; a possible D gene is TRBD2 (5 bases). V lost 5 bases and J 8 bases, leaving 16 bases between the germline ends. Germline V gene sequence: CDR1 SGHVS, CDR2 FNYEAQ. There are 14 residues in the CDR3. The CDR3 DNA is TGTGCCAGCAGCCCCTCCTTCAGGAGGCATGAGCAGTTCTTC. This sequence encodes CASSPSFRRHEQFF. The full variable domain, with the rest looked up from reference TRBV7-6 and TRBJ2-1, is GAGVSQSPRYKVTKRGQDVALRCDPISGHVSLYWYRQALGQGPEFLTYFNYEAQQDKSGLPNDRFSAERPEGSISTLTIQRTEQRDSAMYRCASSPSFRRHEQFFGPGTRLTVL.

The chain has TRBV19 and TRBJ1-6; possibly TRBD1 for D (5 bases). The V gene lost 7 bases and the J gene lost 2 bases, with 12 bases spanning the gap. Looked up from germline, CDR1 is LNHDA and CDR2 is SQIVND (reference sequence). CDR3 size: 15 residues. CDR3 in amino acids: CASNPGLPYNSPLHF. The CDR3 region has the DNA TGTGCCAGTAACCCAGGGCTACCCTATAATTCACCCCTCCACTTT.

The chain links TRBV9 to TRBJ2-1; a weak D match, TRBD1 (7 bases). The CDR3 runs to 15 residues. V dropped 0 bases and J dropped 4 bases, with 11 bases sitting between them. Germline V gene data show CDR1 as SGDLS and CDR2 as YYNGEE. CDR3: CASSVEEGAYNEQFF. The CDR3 DNA reads as TGTGCCAGCAGCGTAGAGGAGGGGGCTTACAATGAGCAGTTCTTC.

The rearrangement joins TRBV19 to TRBJ1-1; D unresolved. CDR1 and CDR2 (germline): LNHDA, SQIVND (reference sequence). The CDR3 contains 14 residues. V lost 2 bases and J 0 bases, leaving 7 bases between the germline ends. CDR3 nucleotide sequence: TGTGCCAGTAGTATACCGCCGTTGAACACTGAAGCTTTCTTT. Protein product: CASSIPPLNTEAFF.

Here the CDR3 reads CASSSSAASTDTQYF. CDR3 sequence (DNA): TGTGCCAGCAGTTCATCTGCGGCTAGCACAGATACGCAGTATTTT. This chain links TRBV6-5 with TRBJ2-3, with D unclear. Germline CDR1 reads MNHEY; CDR2 reads SVGAGI. CDR3 size: 15 residues. V was shortened by 4 bases and J by 0 bases, with 11 bases between the two germline ends.

V is TRBV5-1 and J is TRBJ2-3, with TRBD2 matching over 12 bases. The CDR3 consists of 16 residues. Germline lookup yields CDR1 SGHRS and CDR2 YFSETQ. After removal of 3 bases from V and 2 bases from J, the junction contained 4 bases not matched to a gene. In DNA, the CDR3 is TGCGCCAGCAGCTCCGGGACTAGCGGGTTCACAGATACGCAGTATTTT. The encoded protein is CASSSGTSGFTDTQYF.

The CDR3 nucleotides read TGTGCCTGGAACGGGGGGATGGGCACAGATACGCAGTATTTT. Its translation: CAWNGGMGTDTQYF. The genes are TRBV30 and TRBJ2-3, with 7 bases matching TRBD2. Germline assignment: CDR1 GTSNPN and CDR2 SVGIG (reference sequence). With 4 bases clipped from V and 1 base from J, the junction kept 5 bases outside the gene matches. The length of the CDR3 is 14 residues.

This clonotype was seen only a few times. The chain has TRBV5-1 and TRBJ2-7; TRBD1 aligns across 9 bases. CDR3 length: 15 amino acids. The V and J ends lost 0 bases and 4 bases, in that order; junction bases with no gene match: 5. Looked up from germline, CDR1 is SGHRS and CDR2 is YFSETQ. Written as DNA, the CDR3 is TGCGCCAGCAGCTTGGAAAGGGACAGGGTTTACGAGCAGTACTTC. Protein: CASSLERDRVYEQYF.

A few counts support this clonotype. V and J are TRBV29-1 and TRBJ2-1, with D unclear. CDR1 is SQVTM and CDR2 is ANQGSEA in the germline V gene. This CDR3 comprises 13 residues. The ends were cut back, 5 bases at V and 4 bases at J, with 12 bases in the middle. The CDR3 region has the DNA TGCAGCGTTTTCGTTGCGGAGTACAATGAGCAGTTCTTC. Translating gives CSVFVAEYNEQFF.

This clonotype has only a few counts. The chain links TRBV6-1 to TRBJ1-1; D unclear. V was pared by 2 bases and J by 2 bases, with 12 bases between. CDR1 is MNHNS, CDR2 SASEGT, per germline. The CDR3 length is 15 residues. CDR3 DNA: TGTGCCAGCAGTGAATATCAATCGGAAAACACTGAAGCTTTCTTT. Translating gives CASSEYQSENTEAFF.

This clonotype has only a few counts. The chain couples TRBV6-2 or TRBV6-3 to TRBJ2-2; D not resolved. Deletions cut 2 bases from V and 6 bases from J, with 4 bases between. Germline V lookup: CDR1 MNHEY, CDR2 SVGEGT. This CDR3 region has 12 residues. CDR3 sequence: CASSYEAGELFF. The CDR3 region has the DNA TGTGCCAGCAGTTACGAGGCCGGGGAGCTGTTTTTT.

This clonotype was seen many times. The chain carries TRBV5-1 and TRBJ2-3; unclear D gene. Per the germline V gene, CDR1 is SGHRS and CDR2 is YFSETQ. Trimming shortened V by 1 base and J by 0 bases, and 6 bases separated the two germline ends. This CDR3 is 14 amino acids long. The CDR3, as DNA: TGCGCCAGCAGCTTGAAGGCCAGCACAGATACGCAGTATTTT. Encoded protein: CASSLKASTDTQYF.

In its sample, this clonotype was seen a few times. The CDR3 DNA is TGTGTTCCTTCTGGAGCCATCGTGGATACGCAGTATTTT. Amino acid sequence: CVPSGAIVDTQYF. This rearrangement joins TRBV18 to TRBJ2-3; D is ambiguous. The CDR3 totals 13 residues. Germline CDR1 reads KGHSH; CDR2 reads LQKENI.

The table lists this clonotype with a few counts. This sequence joins TRBV4-3 and TRBJ1-1; D might be TRBD1 (5 bases). V lost 0 bases and J 2 bases, leaving 10 bases between the germline ends. CDR1 and CDR2 from the germline V gene are LGHNA and YSLEER. The CDR3 extends over 15 amino acids. The CDR3 spells CASSQDLGGNTEAFF. CDR3 DNA: TGCGCCAGCAGCCAAGATCTGGGGGGTAACACTGAAGCTTTCTTT.

The rearrangement links TRBV12-3 or TRBV12-4 to TRBJ2-3, with 10 bases that match TRBD2. The CDR3 runs 16 residues. Trimming took 2 bases from V and 1 from J; bases not matched to a gene: 3. The CDR3 nucleotides read TGTGCCAGCAGTTTATCCCTAGCGGGGGGCACAGATACGCAGTATTTT. Protein sequence: CASSLSLAGGTDTQYF.

This chain connects TRBV25-1 to TRBJ2-2; 9 nucleotides line up with TRBD1. V lost 7 bases, J lost 3 bases, and 3 bases stayed unmatched. CDR1 and CDR2 from the germline V gene are MGHDK and SYGVNS. The CDR3 is made up of 14 amino acids. The CDR3 region is CASIGQGYTGELFF. For the CDR3, the DNA is TGTGCCAGCATTGGACAGGGGTACACCGGGGAGCTGTTTTTT.

This chain connects TRBV27 to TRBJ1-2; D unclear. Germline CDR1 MNHEY, CDR2 SMNVEV (reference sequence). Trimming cost V 0 bases and J 4 bases, with 6 bases left between them. The CDR3 runs to 13 residues. DNA for the CDR3: TGTGCCAGCAGTTTATCAGGTTTCTATGGCTACACCTTC. Translated: CASSLSGFYGYTF.

The chain couples TRBV27 to TRBJ2-3, with unresolved D. Germline CDR1 is MNHEY and CDR2 is SMNVEV (reference sequence). The CDR3 extends over 13 amino acids. V was pared by 5 bases and J by 9 bases, with 15 bases between. This chain's CDR3 is CASSGPGRRTQYF. CDR3 nucleotides: TGTGCCAGCAGTGGGCCCGGTAGAAGGACGCAGTATTTT.

The sample holds many counts of this clonotype. The V call is TRBV7-8, the J call TRBJ2-1, with D hard to call. Germline CDR1 reads SGHVS; CDR2 reads FQNEAQ. V was trimmed by 1 base and J by 2 bases, leaving 6 bases between them. The CDR3 is made up of 14 amino acids. The CDR3 loop reads CASSLGQTYNEQFF. The CDR3 DNA reads TGTGCCAGCAGCTTAGGCCAGACCTACAATGAGCAGTTCTTC.

This chain joins TRBV9 and TRBJ1-1, with D tentatively TRBD1 (5 bases). Trimming removed 3 bases from V and 4 bases from J, with 13 bases in between. The CDR3 is made up of 14 amino acids. Per germline, CDR1 SGDLS and CDR2 YYNGEE. The CDR3 nucleotides are TGTGCCAGCAGCGGCAGGGAGGGGAGCACTGAAGCTTTCTTT. This codes for CASSGREGSTEAFF.

The sample holds a few counts of this clonotype. CDR3 in DNA: TGTGCCAGCAGCTTTGCCAGCCAAGAGACCCAGTACTTC. Amino acids: CASSFASQETQYF. The chain uses TRBV7-9 and TRBJ2-5; D is unresolved. Trimming took 3 bases from V and 1 from J, leaving 6 bases between them. Per germline, CDR1 SEHNR and CDR2 FQNEAQ (reference sequence). The CDR3 loop spans 13 amino acids.

The J gene is TRBJ2-1, the V gene TRBV20-1, with D possibly being TRBD2 (7 bases). Germline-derived CDR1 and CDR2 are DFQATT and SNEGSKA (reference sequence). This CDR3 spans 14 amino acids. With 3 bases removed from V and 8 bases from J, the gap between germline ends came to 17 bases. CDR3 bases: TGCAGTGCTAGTCGGGGGGCGAGTTTCGATGAGCAGTTCTTC. It encodes CSASRGASFDEQFF.

This rearrangement joins TRBV9 to TRBJ2-7, with 8 bases identical to TRBD2. J gave up 1 base and V 4 bases, and 7 bases lay outside the gene matches. The germline V gene has CDR1 SGDLS and CDR2 YYNGEE. The length of the CDR3 is 15 residues. The CDR3: CASSPSGGDSYEQYF. The CDR3 nucleotides are TGTGCCAGCAGCCCCAGCGGGGGCGATTCCTACGAGCAGTACTTC.

This clonotype was seen many times. The J gene is TRBJ2-7, the V gene TRBV20-1; D ambiguous. Germline-derived CDR1 and CDR2 are DFQATT and SNEGSKA (reference sequence). Trimming took 5 bases from V and 1 from J, leaving 15 bases between them. CDR3 length equals 14 residues. CDR3 residues: CSAEDLSNSYEQYF. The CDR3 DNA reads as TGCAGTGCTGAGGACCTATCTAATTCCTACGAGCAGTACTTC.

The chain has TRBV20-1 and TRBJ1-2; TRBD1 is a possible D gene (6 bases). This CDR3 has 13 residues. V lost 0 bases and J 6 bases, leaving 11 bases between the germline ends. CDR1 is DFQATT, CDR2 SNEGSKA, per germline (reference sequence). The chain's CDR3 is CSARETRGDGYTF. CDR3 coding DNA: TGCAGTGCTAGAGAGACCAGGGGAGATGGCTACACCTTC.

The chain combines TRBV12-3 or TRBV12-4 with TRBJ2-1, with D possibly matching TRBD1 (5 bases). V shed 5 bases and J shed 2 bases, with 13 bases lying between them. There are 15 residues in the CDR3. Here the CDR3 reads CASSPLDRAYNEQFF. CDR3 in DNA: TGTGCCAGCAGTCCCCTCGACAGAGCCTACAATGAGCAGTTCTTC.

The chain uses TRBV9 and TRBJ2-1; D is possibly TRBD2 (5 bases). Trimming left V 0 bases short and J 6 bases short, with 13 bases between. From germline, CDR1 is SGDLS and CDR2 YYNGEE. CDR3 length: 15 amino acids. The CDR3 nucleotides read TGTGCCAGCAGCGTAGAGACTAATGAGCGCAATGAGCAGTTCTTC. This codes for CASSVETNERNEQFF.

The rearrangement joins TRBV30 to TRBJ2-1; either TRBD1 or TRBD2 may supply D (5 bases each). The CDR3 is 15 amino acids. Germline V gene lookup returns CDR1 GTSNPN and CDR2 SVGIG (reference sequence). V lost 5 bases to trimming and J lost 9 bases, with 23 bases between them. This CDR3 reads CAWVGAALAVGEQFF. The CDR3 region has the DNA TGTGCCTGGGTCGGGGCGGCCCTTGCGGTAGGTGAGCAGTTCTTC.

This chain uses TRBV14 with TRBJ2-7; a possible D gene is TRBD2 (6 bases). CDR3 length: 15 residues. V lost 1 base and J 4 bases, leaving 14 bases between the germline ends. Per the germline V gene, CDR1 is SGHDN and CDR2 is FVKESK. CDR3 loop: CASSQVAGSFYEQYF. CDR3 sequence (DNA): TGTGCCAGCAGCCAAGTGGCGGGATCCTTTTACGAGCAGTACTTC.

There are a few counts of this clonotype. The CDR3 coding sequence is TGTGCCAGCAGCCAAACCCGGGGCTCCTACGAGCAGTACTTC. Protein product: CASSQTRGSYEQYF. The V gene is TRBV3-1, the J gene TRBJ2-7; D possibly corresponds to TRBD2 (5 bases). Looked up from germline, CDR1 is LGHDT and CDR2 is YNNKEL (reference sequence). The CDR3 runs to 14 residues. V lost 2 bases to trimming and J lost 0 bases, with 8 bases between them.